The entry below describes one TCR beta chain. Under the authors' procedure: Nucleated cell counts were estimated from reference gene primer amplification. Sequencing was performed with immunoSEQ multiplex PCR; in TCRdb, only in-frame clones are kept and a portion is missing. That table is the source of V, J and clone size, and D and trimming were worked out from the DNA. The data contain 350,000 to 400,000 clones, 86% of them singletons. The sample originates from a study of blood T cell repertoires in COVID-19. Whole-study context: Sources were T cells, B-cell-depleted T cells, or PBMCs; the material itself was cDNA or gDNA.

The TCR comes from a woman between 55 and 75 years old with COVID-19, enrolled during active disease. The sample was peripheral blood.

The CDR3 DNA follows: TGTGCCAGCAGCGTAGCGGCAGGGGACATCTACGAGCAGTACTTC. Translation gives CASSVAAGDIYEQYF. The chain recombines TRBV9 with TRBJ2-7, with a weak D call TRBD1 (6 bases). The CDR3 runs to 15 residues. Germline CDR1 is SGDLS and CDR2 is YYNGEE. V gave up 0 bases and J gave up 3 bases, with 13 bases separating them.